The 20 T cell receptor beta chains presented below share a single source sample, sequenced in a study of cytomegalovirus exposure and HLA in healthy donors. Primers included in the PCR were 60 Vbeta and 13 Jbeta primers. Assay used: immunoSEQ multiplex PCR; TCRdb lists only in-frame clones, some missing. The data contain 150,000 to 200,000 clones, approximately 85% of them singletons. The source material was PBMCs. The source of these receptors is a man aged 18-30 years in good health and CMV-seropositive.

The chain is built from TRBV29-1 and TRBJ1-2; TRBD1 matches 7 bases. Germline trimming cut 5 bases from V and 2 bases from J; bases unmatched to any gene: 5. This CDR3 is 13 amino acids long. Per the germline V gene, CDR1 is SQVTM and CDR2 is ANQGSEA. In DNA form, the CDR3 reads TGCAGCGTTCCGGGACAGCTAAACTATGGCTACACCTTC. Translated: CSVPGQLNYGYTF.

The rearrangement joins TRBV6-5 to TRBJ2-1, with D perhaps TRBD2 (6 bases). In germline, CDR1 is MNHEY, CDR2 SVGAGI. CDR3 length equals 16 residues. The V gene lost 3 bases and the J gene lost 5 bases, with 17 bases spanning the gap. This CDR3 is CASSYGTGTDDNEQFF. CDR3 DNA: TGTGCCAGCAGTTATGGAACCGGGACTGACGACAATGAGCAGTTCTTC.

The rearrangement joins TRBV5-4 to TRBJ2-5; 7 nucleotides match TRBD2. Germline-derived CDR1 and CDR2 are SGHNT and YYREEE (reference sequence). There are 12 residues in the CDR3. V shed 3 bases and J 5 bases; nucleotides not matched to a gene: 1. Here the CDR3 DNA reads TGTGCCAGCAGCTCCGGGGGGGAGACCCAGTACTTC. Translated, it gives CASSSGGETQYF.

The J gene is TRBJ1-5, the V gene TRBV6-1, with a possible D match to TRBD1 (5 bases). V dropped 4 bases and J dropped 6 bases, with 16 bases sitting between them. Per germline, CDR1 MNHNS and CDR2 SASEGT. The CDR3 runs to 15 residues. The CDR3, as DNA: TGTGCCAGCAGTGGCCACGGACACCACGGTCAGCCCCAGCATTTT. This sequence encodes CASSGHGHHGQPQHF.

The chain has TRBV7-6 and TRBJ1-5, with 8 bases identical to TRBD1. V lost 2 bases, J lost 6 bases, and 6 bases stayed unmatched. CDR3 length equals 15 residues. In germline, CDR1 is SGHVS, CDR2 FNYEAQ. Here the CDR3 reads CASSLKVRGLQPQHF. The CDR3 DNA reads as TGTGCCAGCAGCTTAAAAGTCAGGGGGCTTCAGCCCCAGCATTTT.

The gene calls are TRBV7-8 and TRBJ1-1; the D is unclear. CDR1 SGHVS and CDR2 FQNEAQ come from the germline V gene. V lost 5 bases and J 7 bases, leaving 17 bases between the germline ends. The CDR3 runs to 14 residues. CDR3 amino acids: CASSLRETRGEAFF. In DNA, the CDR3 is TGTGCCAGCAGCCTAAGGGAGACTCGGGGTGAAGCTTTCTTT.

This CDR3 reads CASSQARGGQPQHF. CDR3 DNA sequence: TGCGCCAGCAGCCAAGCCCGAGGGGGTCAGCCCCAGCATTTT. This sequence joins TRBV4-1 and TRBJ1-5, with D possibly matching TRBD1 (6 bases). The V end lost 1 base, the J end lost 6 bases, and 10 bases lay between the germline ends. Per the germline V gene, CDR1 is MGHRA and CDR2 is YSYEKL. The length of the CDR3 is 14 residues.

The chain uses TRBV19 and TRBJ2-5; D perhaps matches TRBD2 (5 bases). V was shortened by 5 bases and J by 4 bases, with 11 bases between the two germline ends. Per the germline V gene, CDR1 is LNHDA and CDR2 is SQIVND (reference sequence). The CDR3 sequence is 13 residues long. DNA of the CDR3: TGTGCCAGTAGTTCGGACTCGAGAGAGACCCAGTACTTC. It is translated as CASSSDSRETQYF.

This rearrangement joins TRBV5-4 to TRBJ2-2; 7 bases are a match to TRBD2. V dropped 2 bases and J dropped 3; count of bases not matched to a gene: 4. This CDR3 comprises 15 residues. CDR1 SGHNT and CDR2 YYREEE come from the germline V gene (reference sequence). DNA of the CDR3: TGTGCCAGCAGCTTTGGGCTAGCGGACACCGGGGAGCTGTTTTTT. Encoded protein: CASSFGLADTGELFF. The full variable domain, rest sourced from reference TRBV5-4 and TRBJ2-2, is ETGVTQSPTHLIKTRGQQVTLRCSSQSGHNTVSWYQQALGQGPQFIFQYYREEENGRGNFPPRFSGLQFPNYSSELNVNALELDDSALYLCASSFGLADTGELFFGEGSRLTVL.

The chain uses TRBV30 and TRBJ2-3; the match to TRBD2 covers 8 bases. This CDR3 spans 16 amino acids. V was pared by 0 bases and J by 4 bases, with 9 bases of the junction left unmatched. Germline CDR1 reads GTSNPN; CDR2 reads SVGIG (reference sequence). CDR3 loop: CAWSVLGGGLADTQYF. The CDR3 coding sequence is TGTGCCTGGAGTGTACTCGGCGGGGGGTTAGCAGATACGCAGTATTTT.

V and J are TRBV9 and TRBJ2-3, with D unresolved. The CDR3 extends over 13 amino acids. Germline CDR1 is SGDLS and CDR2 is YYNGEE. V lost 3 bases and J lost 4, with 9 bases in between. CDR3 protein: CASSALIADTQYF. The CDR3 bases are TGTGCCAGCAGCGCTCTTATAGCAGATACGCAGTATTTT.

This clone was seen once. The rearrangement uses TRBV11-2 and TRBJ1-2, with a possible D match to TRBD1 (5 bases). CDR3 length equals 16 residues. V lost 5 bases to trimming and J lost 4 bases, with 20 bases between them. Germline V gene lookup returns CDR1 SGHAT and CDR2 FQNNGV. The CDR3 DNA follows: TGTGCCAGCAGCCACTACACCGCGGGGCAGGGCTATGGCTACACCTTC. It encodes CASSHYTAGQGYGYTF.

The V gene is TRBV7-2, the J gene TRBJ1-4; D is perhaps TRBD1 (5 bases). With 1 base removed from V and 5 bases from J, the gap between germline ends came to 8 bases. The CDR3 consists of 14 residues. Germline V gene sequence: CDR1 SGHTA, CDR2 FQGNSA. CDR3 loop: CASSLGRTNEKLFF. The CDR3 DNA is TGTGCCAGCAGCTTAGGCAGGACAAATGAAAAACTGTTTTTT.

The genes are TRBV15 and TRBJ2-2; D unclear. In germline, CDR1 is LNHNV, CDR2 YYDKDF (reference sequence). CDR3 length: 13 amino acids. Trimming took 3 bases from V and 5 from J, leaving 7 bases between them. The CDR3 protein is CATSSPGTGELFF. CDR3 DNA: TGTGCCACCAGCAGTCCCGGGACCGGGGAGCTGTTTTTT.

This clone was recorded once. CDR3 sequence reads: CASSVDSAGGPLETQYF. The CDR3 region has the DNA TGTGCCAGCAGCGTAGACTCAGCGGGGGGGCCTTTGGAGACCCAGTACTTC. The chain has TRBV9 and TRBJ2-5; 10 bases are a match to TRBD2. Germline CDR1 SGDLS, CDR2 YYNGEE. This CDR3 is 17 amino acids long. Unmatched junction bases numbered 10, after V lost 0 bases and J lost 5 bases.

The chain combines TRBV30 with TRBJ1-6; 8 nucleotides line up with TRBD1. The CDR3 runs 13 residues. V trimming: 2 bases; J trimming: 10 bases; junction bases outside the gene matches: 4. Germline CDR1 is GTSNPN and CDR2 is SVGIG (reference sequence). CDR3 sequence: CAWSPGGSSPLHF. The CDR3 DNA reads as TGTGCCTGGAGTCCAGGGGGCAGCTCACCCCTCCACTTT.

This chain uses TRBV9 with TRBJ2-7, with 8 bases aligning to TRBD2. The V and J ends lost 3 bases and 2 bases, in that order; junction bases with no gene match: 4. This CDR3 has 14 residues. The germline CDR1 and CDR2 sequences are SGDLS and YYNGEE. The DNA of the CDR3 is TGTGCCAGCAGCGAACTAGCGGACACCTACGAGCAGTACTTC. This codes for CASSELADTYEQYF.

The rearrangement joins TRBV6-1 to TRBJ1-2; 7 nucleotides align to TRBD1. Germline V gene lookup returns CDR1 MNHNS and CDR2 SASEGT. The CDR3 totals 15 residues. J was trimmed by 1 base and V by 0 bases; bases with no gene match: 2. The CDR3 protein is CASSEAGTVNYGYTF. As DNA, the CDR3 is TGTGCCAGCAGTGAAGCGGGGACAGTTAACTATGGCTACACCTTC.

The DNA for the CDR3 is TGTGCCAGTAGTTTCGTAGGCAGACAGAACACTGAAGCTTTCTTT. Amino acids: CASSFVGRQNTEAFF. The chain joins TRBV19 to TRBJ1-1; D not resolved. The CDR3 loop spans 15 amino acids. Germline CDR1 and CDR2: LNHDA and SQIVND (reference sequence). V was pared by 5 bases and J by 1 base, with 14 bases between.

This clone turned up a few times. The rearrangement joins TRBV5-1 to TRBJ1-3, with D possibly matching TRBD1 (6 bases). The CDR3 runs to 14 residues. The germline V and J ends were trimmed by 7 bases and 2 bases, with 13 bases remaining between them. From germline, CDR1 is SGHRS and CDR2 YFSETQ. CDR3 sequence: CASRQDVAGNTIYF. As DNA, the CDR3 is TGCGCCAGCCGACAGGATGTAGCTGGAAACACCATATATTTT.